This T cell receptor (beta chain) was sequenced for a study of siplizumab effects on memory and regulatory T cells. Study findings and constraints: Naive versus memory phenotype went unassigned for roughly 75-97% of proliferating CD4+ or CD8+ clones.

Trimming took off 1 base at V and 8 bases at J, with 11 bases between the two ends. From germline, CDR1 is SEHNR and CDR2 FQNEAQ (reference sequence). The CDR3 is 13 residues long. Note on this clone: Its specificity is not known.

Produced via immunoSEQ multiplex PCR; TCRdb's table is partial and in-frame only. The sample shows 90,000 to 110,000 clones, roughly nine tenths of them seen only once. The V call is TRBV7-9, the J call TRBJ1-2; D gene ambiguous. The receptor's source is a human donor in good health. The sample was Tregs sorted from blood. CDR3 sequence reads: CASSLGAGPGYTF. In nucleotides, the CDR3 is TGTGCCAGCAGCTTAGGAGCGGGTCCCGGCTACACCTTC.